The present entry profiles one T cell receptor (beta chain) with its context. Its antigen is still unknown. With a much larger clone just one base away, this may be a read error. These data originate in a study of blood T cells in healthy people across ages. Study-level background: Template switching captured about one barcoded beta molecule per two T cells. General observations from the study: The study found TCR beta diversity correlated strongly with naive T cell percentage. Whereas aged donors had fewer naive CD4+ cells, long-lived donors had more of them and higher diversity. CMV status of donors was unknown, possibly confounding expanded clonotype changes.

Sample-barcoded 5' priming and a J-beta primer mix drove a second PCR of roughly 6 to 12 cycles. TCRdb processed the 5' RACE reads anew with MiXCR; each CDR3 protein has one entry. The sample carries around 1,500,000 distinct CDR3 sequences, roughly 28% recorded once. V shed 0 bases and J shed 4 bases, with 13 bases lying between them. Germline V gene data show CDR1 as SGHRS and CDR2 as YFSETQ. The CDR3 sequence is 15 residues long. The V and J genes are TRBV5-1 and TRBJ1-2; D is unclear. Specimen: blood. This clonotype originated in a woman in her twenties or thirties in good health. The CDR3 is CASSLEDETGYGYTF. For the CDR3, the DNA is TGCGCCAGCAGCTTGGAGGACGAGACCGGCTATGGCTACACCTTC.